This T cell receptor beta chain was observed in a study of OX40 agonist ivuxolimab in advanced cancers. General study results and limits: Clonal expansion was seen in CD4+ and CD8+ blood T cells by week 6 at 0.1 to 3.0 mg/kg. CD8+ T cells (on average) carried more expanded clones than CD4+ T cells.

V gave up 8 bases and J gave up 3 bases, with 17 bases separating them. The germline V gene has CDR1 MDHEN and CDR2 SYDVKM. CDR3 length: 15 amino acids. Comment on this clone: Its antigen is not known.

The cohort excluded patients with autoimmune disease history or systemic immunosuppression. The method was immunoSEQ multiplex PCR; TCRdb's version includes in-frame clones alone and lacks a portion of them. The sample yields some 80,000 clones, approximately 89% seen once. Sequences were derived from CD4+ or CD8+ T cells sorted from blood, sampled in a trial of the OX40 agonist ivuxolimab. This clonotype was sampled from an adult with an advanced solid tumor such as melanoma, head and neck, liver or kidney cancer. This chain links TRBV28 with TRBJ1-5; D possibly corresponds to TRBD1 (5 bases). The CDR3: CASVPGRGYNQPQHF. The CDR3 DNA is TGTGCCAGCGTCCCGGGACGGGGTTACAATCAGCCCCAGCATTTT.